This T cell receptor (beta chain) was identified in a study of T cell responses to AZD1222 COVID-19 vaccine. Germline loops: CDR1 SGHAT, CDR2 FQNNGV. CDR3 length: 18 residues. The trim removed 5 bases at V and 0 bases at J, leaving 12 bases unmatched. A note on this clone: Its antigen remains unknown.

Study-wide points: Clonal diversity may have been underestimated, and the donors were mostly white British, with more females than males. Repertoires were obtained solely post-peak T cell response. Of the AZD1222 recipients, only 5 or 6 were seropositive at baseline.

TCRdb's table, derived via immunoSEQ multiplex PCR, lists solely in-frame clones and lacks some. Of 90,000 to 130,000 clones listed, about four fifths are singletons. The chain recombines TRBV11-2 with TRBJ1-1, with 10 bases identical to TRBD1. The sample was peripheral blood, taken on day 0 of AZD1222 vaccination. The clonotype comes from an adult in good health. The CDR3 protein is CASSPDRGRGGVNTEAFF. CDR3 sequence (DNA): TGTGCCAGCAGCCCTGACAGGGGGCGAGGCGGGGTGAACACTGAAGCTTTCTTT.